These 30 T cell receptor beta chains came from one sample sequenced in a study of blood T cell repertoires in COVID-19. Clones were sequenced by immunoSEQ multiplex PCR, and TCRdb holds only the in-frame ones, with some missing. The data show over 100,000 clones, 85% to 90% seen once. Source material: peripheral blood. The receptors stem from a human donor in a cohort sampled during active COVID-19.

V is TRBV10-3 and J is TRBJ2-7; TRBD2 agrees at 8 bases. The CDR3 spans 15 residues. Trimming at V came to 5 bases and at J to 3 bases, leaving 9 bases not matched to a gene. Germline values: CDR1 ENHRY, CDR2 SYGVKD. CDR3 DNA: TGTGCCATCAGTCCGTTCGGGGGGGGCGGCTACGAGCAGTACTTC. This gives the protein CAISPFGGGGYEQYF.

This chain's CDR3 is CSGSSGVEFF. The DNA of the CDR3 is TGCAGCGGATCTAGCGGGGTCGAGTTCTTC. This chain uses TRBV29-1 with TRBJ2-1; the match to TRBD2 covers 9 bases. With V trimmed by 7 bases and J by 14 bases, 6 bases remained unmatched. There are 10 residues in the CDR3. The germline V gene encodes CDR1 SQVTM and CDR2 ANQGSEA.

The chain combines TRBV18 with TRBJ2-7; 7 bases are shared with TRBD2. The V segment lost 0 bases and the J segment 3 bases; nucleotides outside the gene matches: 2. Germline V CDR1 and CDR2: KGHSH, LQKENI. There are 14 residues in the CDR3. DNA for the CDR3: TGTGCCAGCTCACCACCCCTAGCGGACTACGAGCAGTACTTC. Translated, it gives CASSPPLADYEQYF. The complete variable domain, with remaining parts taken from reference TRBV18 and TRBJ2-7, reads NAGVMQNPRHLVRRRGQEARLRCSPMKGHSHVYWYRQLPEEGLKFMVYLQKENIIDESGMPKERFSAEFPKEGPSILRIQQVVRGDSAAYFCASSPPLADYEQYFGPGTRLTVT.

This clone was counted a single time. The CDR3 is CATSDWTASTDTQYF. The DNA of the CDR3 is TGTGCCACCAGTGATTGGACAGCTAGCACAGATACGCAGTATTTT. This sequence joins TRBV24-1 and TRBJ2-3, with D perhaps TRBD1 (6 bases). V was trimmed by 2 bases and J by 0 bases, leaving 8 bases between them. The CDR3 runs to 15 residues. Per the germline V gene, CDR1 is KGHDR and CDR2 is SFDVKD.

V usage is TRBV9 and J usage is TRBJ2-5; possible D gene TRBD1, 5 bases. The CDR3 is 15 amino acids. Germline V gene lookup returns CDR1 SGDLS and CDR2 YYNGEE. Trimming removed 4 bases at V and 4 bases at J, with 17 bases between. In nucleotides, the CDR3 is TGTGCCAGCAGCATCCGGACAATTCTCCGAGAGACCCAGTACTTC. This sequence encodes CASSIRTILRETQYF.

This clone was seen only a few times. The chain couples TRBV5-1 to TRBJ2-7; 9 bases fit TRBD1. The trim removed 4 bases at V and 4 bases at J, leaving 6 bases unmatched. The CDR3 totals 14 residues. Germline V CDR1 and CDR2: SGHRS, YFSETQ. CDR3 loop: CASSPGQGEYEQYF. In nucleotides, the CDR3 is TGCGCCAGCAGCCCGGGACAGGGAGAATACGAGCAGTACTTC.

The chain combines TRBV7-9 with TRBJ2-5, with D possibly matching TRBD1 (6 bases). Germline V gives CDR1 SEHNR, CDR2 FQNEAQ (reference sequence). V gave up 5 bases and J gave up 4 bases, with 11 bases separating them. This CDR3 is built from 13 residues. CDR3 DNA: TGTGCCAGCAGCCCTACAGGGTTAGAGACCCAGTACTTC. Its protein is CASSPTGLETQYF. Full variable domain (outside the CDR3, taken from reference TRBV7-9 and TRBJ2-5): DTGVSQNPRHKITKRGQNVTFRCDPISEHNRLYWYRQTLGQGPEFLTYFQNEAQLEKSRLLSDRFSAERPKGSFSTLEIQRTEQGDSAMYLCASSPTGLETQYFGPGTRLLVL.

The chain employs TRBV7-2 and TRBJ2-1; 8 nucleotides line up with TRBD1. CDR1 is SGHTA, CDR2 FQGNSA, per germline. V dropped 5 bases and J dropped 10; count of bases not matched to a gene: 4. The CDR3 is 12 amino acids. The CDR3 spells CASSLRTGEQFF. DNA of the CDR3: TGTGCCAGCAGCCTAAGGACAGGGGAGCAGTTCTTC.

The rearrangement links TRBV7-9 to TRBJ2-7; maybe TRBD2 (6 bases). Germline V gene sequence: CDR1 SEHNR, CDR2 FQNEAQ (reference sequence). CDR3 length: 12 residues. Between the trimmed V and J ends, which lost 5 bases and 9 bases, there was a span of 14 bases. The CDR3, as DNA: TGTGCCAGCAGCCCAGCCCGGGGAGGGCAGTACTTC. It yields the protein CASSPARGGQYF.

V is TRBV6-6 and J is TRBJ1-6, with TRBD1 matching over 12 bases. Trimming cost V 7 bases and J 9 bases; bases outside gene matches: 16. The CDR3 has 18 amino acids. Germline V lookup: CDR1 MNHNY, CDR2 SVGAGI (reference sequence). This CDR3 is CASILSPGTGGAGSPLHF. In DNA form, the CDR3 reads TGTGCCAGCATTCTATCCCCCGGGACAGGGGGCGCGGGTTCACCCCTCCACTTT.

The chain joins TRBV6-4 to TRBJ2-3; 14 bases are shared with TRBD2. V lost 4 bases to trimming and J lost 3 bases; unmatched junction nucleotides: 0. The CDR3 extends over 15 amino acids. Germline V CDR1 and CDR2: MRHNA, SNTAGT. The CDR3 bases are TGTGCCAGCAGTGGGACTAGCGGGGGGACAGATACGCAGTATTTT. This encodes CASSGTSGGTDTQYF.

The V and J genes are TRBV15 and TRBJ1-2; possible D gene TRBD1, 6 bases. CDR1 is LNHNV, CDR2 YYDKDF, per germline (reference sequence). V gave up 0 bases and J gave up 5 bases, with 13 bases separating them. This CDR3 is 15 amino acids long. Here the CDR3 DNA reads TGTGCCACCAGCAGAGATAGGACAGACTTTTATGGCTACACCTTC. Residues: CATSRDRTDFYGYTF.

V usage is TRBV6-5 and J usage is TRBJ2-6; perhaps TRBD1 as D (5 bases). The CDR3 spans 15 residues. Germline values: CDR1 MNHEY, CDR2 SVGAGI. V was cut by 5 bases and J by 2 bases, with 10 bases left in between. The CDR3 bases are TGTGCCAGCAGTCTTGAAGGGGCTGGGGCCAACGTCCTGACTTTC. This translates into CASSLEGAGANVLTF.

The rearrangement links TRBV4-3 to TRBJ1-4, with TRBD1 matching 8 bases. Looked up from germline, CDR1 is LGHNA and CDR2 is YSLEER. The CDR3 totals 17 residues. Unmatched junction bases numbered 10, after V lost 2 bases and J lost 5 bases. The CDR3 bases are TGCGCCAGCAGCCAACACAGGGGGACAGCCCAAAATGAAAAACTGTTTTTT. Translating gives CASSQHRGTAQNEKLFF.

The V gene is TRBV15, the J gene TRBJ2-7; TRBD1 is a possible D gene (6 bases). In germline, CDR1 is LNHNV, CDR2 YYDKDF (reference sequence). This CDR3 is 14 amino acids long. V dropped 7 bases and J dropped 1 base, with 14 bases sitting between them. CDR3 amino acids: CATTSDRGSYEQYF. CDR3 in DNA: TGTGCCACCACCTCGGACAGAGGATCCTACGAGCAGTACTTC.

This chain links TRBV6-5 with TRBJ2-5; D may be TRBD2 (6 bases). The length of the CDR3 is 14 residues. Trimming stripped 1 base from V and 5 bases from J, with 11 bases between. Germline loops: CDR1 MNHEY, CDR2 SVGAGI. The CDR3 loop reads CASSYLPGDETQYF. The CDR3 bases are TGTGCCAGCAGTTACTTGCCGGGGGACGAGACCCAGTACTTC.

V is TRBV3-1 (or the pseudogene TRBV3-2) and J is TRBJ1-1; TRBD1 is a possible D gene (6 bases). The CDR3 contains 13 residues. V dropped 4 bases and J dropped 6 bases, with 12 bases sitting between them. Germline loops: CDR1 LGHDT, CDR2 YNNKEL (reference sequence). CDR3 sequence reads: CASSPYRAAEAFF. DNA of the CDR3: TGTGCCAGCAGCCCCTACAGGGCAGCTGAAGCTTTCTTT.

The rearrangement joins TRBV5-1 to TRBJ2-1; the D gene is possibly TRBD1 (6 bases). The CDR3 is made up of 14 amino acids. Trimming removed 0 bases from V and 4 bases from J, with 8 bases in between. The germline V gene has CDR1 SGHRS and CDR2 YFSETQ. The DNA for the CDR3 is TGCGCCAGCAGCTTGGGACAGGATTACAATGAGCAGTTCTTC. As protein: CASSLGQDYNEQFF.

The V gene is TRBV7-2, the J gene TRBJ2-7; D may be TRBD1 (8 bases). CDR1 is SGHTA, CDR2 FQGNSA, per germline. The CDR3 has 17 amino acids. V shed 4 bases and J shed 6 bases, with 25 bases lying between them. Here the CDR3 DNA reads TGTGCCAGCAGCTCCCAAAGAGGACAGGGAGGGGCGCGCGAGCAGTACTTC. Translated, it gives CASSSQRGQGGAREQYF.

This chain uses TRBV7-2 with TRBJ1-5; D is unclear. The CDR3 runs to 16 residues. V was trimmed by 1 base and J by 3 bases, leaving 13 bases between them. From germline, CDR1 is SGHTA and CDR2 FQGNSA. The CDR3 coding sequence is TGTGCCAGCAGCTTAGTTCCCGGGGTCAACAATCAGCCCCAGCATTTT. Translating it yields CASSLVPGVNNQPQHF.

The chain links TRBV12-3 or TRBV12-4 to TRBJ1-3; 7 bases align to TRBD1. V dropped 6 bases and J dropped 6; count of bases not matched to a gene: 5. The CDR3 runs to 13 residues. Here the CDR3 reads CASRDTGVNTIYF. The CDR3 DNA follows: TGTGCCAGCAGGGACACAGGGGTAAACACCATATATTTT.

The chain recombines TRBV2 with TRBJ2-3, with 14 bases aligning to TRBD2. CDR1 SNHLY and CDR2 FYNNEI come from the germline V gene. This CDR3 has 18 residues. V was clipped by 6 bases and J by 4 bases; unmatched bases: 12. The CDR3 spells CASSIGTSGGPRADTQYF. CDR3 DNA sequence: TGTGCCAGCAGCATAGGGACTAGCGGGGGCCCTAGGGCAGATACGCAGTATTTT.

With regard to this clone: The sample holds other DNA sequences that translate to the same CDR3. The rearrangement links TRBV10-3 to TRBJ2-7, with 8 bases aligning to TRBD1. Germline loops: CDR1 ENHRY, CDR2 SYGVKD. With 4 bases clipped from V and 5 bases from J, the junction kept 4 bases outside the gene matches. The CDR3 totals 13 residues. Here the CDR3 DNA reads TGTGCCATCAGTGCCAGGGGGCAGGACGAGCAGTACTTC. Protein product: CAISARGQDEQYF.

The chain uses TRBV6-6 and TRBJ2-1, with 9 bases identical to TRBD2. Germline lookup yields CDR1 MNHNY and CDR2 SVGAGI (reference sequence). Trimming cost V 5 bases and J 7 bases; bases outside gene matches: 18. CDR3 length: 18 residues. CDR3: CASSQGVNGRGGFNEQFF. For the CDR3, the DNA is TGTGCCAGCAGTCAGGGTGTTAATGGGCGGGGGGGCTTTAATGAGCAGTTCTTC.

The chain uses TRBV9 and TRBJ1-1; 7 bases agree with TRBD1. There are 15 residues in the CDR3. Germline V gene data show CDR1 as SGDLS and CDR2 as YYNGEE. After removal of 3 bases from V and 4 bases from J, the junction contained 9 bases not matched to a gene. The CDR3 spells CASSALSGGGTEAFF. The CDR3 coding sequence is TGTGCCAGCAGCGCGCTTTCAGGGGGAGGCACTGAAGCTTTCTTT.

The genes are TRBV2 and TRBJ1-4, with 8 bases identical to TRBD1. After removal of 4 bases from V and 8 bases from J, the junction contained 9 bases not matched to a gene. There are 15 residues in the CDR3. Germline V gene data show CDR1 as SNHLY and CDR2 as FYNNEI. CDR3 DNA: TGTGCCAGCAGTGCGCAGGGGGCTAAGGTGGAAAAACTGTTTTTT. Translation gives CASSAQGAKVEKLFF.

The chain uses TRBV7-9 and TRBJ1-2; 8 bases are shared with TRBD1. In germline, CDR1 is SEHNR, CDR2 FQNEAQ (reference sequence). The CDR3 totals 16 residues. The V gene end was trimmed by 4 bases and the J gene end by 4 bases; junction bases not matched to a gene: 11. The CDR3: CASSSSGGRGLYGYTF. As DNA, the CDR3 is TGTGCCAGCAGCTCTTCGGGCGGCAGGGGGCTCTATGGCTACACCTTC.

The chain recombines TRBV4-2 with TRBJ2-3, with 7 bases fitting TRBD2. This CDR3 region has 15 residues. Germline CDR1 LGHNA, CDR2 YNFKEQ. J gave up 7 bases and V 1 base, and 8 bases lay outside the gene matches. This CDR3 is CASSQASGDVNTQYF. Here the CDR3 DNA reads TGTGCCAGCAGCCAAGCCAGCGGGGACGTGAATACGCAGTATTTT.

The CDR3 sequence is CASSLGVGTGGSQPQHF. The CDR3 coding sequence is TGTGCCAGCAGCTTAGGTGTCGGGACAGGGGGCTCTCAGCCCCAGCATTTT. V and J are TRBV7-9 and TRBJ1-5; TRBD1 matches at 12 bases. This CDR3 is built from 17 residues. V lost 1 base and J lost 6; bases outside the gene matches: 7. Germline V lookup: CDR1 SEHNR, CDR2 FQNEAQ (reference sequence).

The J gene is TRBJ1-5, the V gene TRBV5-6, with D maybe TRBD1 (6 bases). CDR1 is SGHDT and CDR2 is YYEEEE in the germline V gene. V gave up 2 bases and J gave up 0 bases, with 9 bases separating them. This CDR3 is built from 15 residues. The CDR3 loop reads CASSFGQLSNQPQHF. CDR3 DNA sequence: TGTGCCAGCAGCTTTGGACAGCTTAGCAATCAGCCCCAGCATTTT.